These 15 T cell receptor beta chains originate from one sample sequenced in a study of blood T cell repertoires in COVID-19. Profiled with immunoSEQ multiplex PCR; TCRdb holds only in-frame clones, not every one. The data show about 200,000 clones, about 83% seen once. Sequencing input: PBMCs or T cells enriched from blood (not recorded which). The receptors derive from a man aged 40-50 years with acute COVID-19.

The gene calls are TRBV4-1 and TRBJ2-5, with D perhaps TRBD1 (5 bases). The ends were cut back, 8 bases at V and 5 bases at J, with 18 bases in the middle. Germline CDR1 reads MGHRA; CDR2 reads YSYEKL. The CDR3 has 14 amino acids. CDR3 DNA sequence: TGCGCCAGCTCCTATTCAGGGTCCTGGGAGACCCAGTACTTC. Protein: CASSYSGSWETQYF.

The table lists this clone with a count of one. J is TRBJ2-7 and V is TRBV6-5; TRBD1 matches 11 bases. In germline, CDR1 is MNHEY, CDR2 SVGAGI. V shed 8 bases and J 4 bases; nucleotides not matched to a gene: 10. The CDR3 consists of 15 residues. The CDR3 protein is CASWTGGVSVYEQYF. The DNA of the CDR3 is TGTGCCAGCTGGACAGGGGGCGTCTCGGTTTACGAGCAGTACTTC.

This chain links TRBV11-2 with TRBJ2-1; tentatively, D is TRBD1 (6 bases). CDR3 length: 17 amino acids. Germline CDR1 and CDR2: SGHAT and FQNNGV. V was shortened by 4 bases and J by 3 bases, with 19 bases between the two germline ends. In DNA, the CDR3 is TGTGCCAGCAGCTCGTACAGGGAGCCGACAGACTACAATGAGCAGTTCTTC. Translated, it gives CASSSYREPTDYNEQFF. Full variable domain (remainder filled in from reference TRBV11-2 and TRBJ2-1): EAGVAQSPRYKIIEKRQSVAFWCNPISGHATLYWYQQILGQGPKLLIQFQNNGVVDDSQLPKDRFSAERLKGVDSTLKIQPAKLEDSAVYLCASSSYREPTDYNEQFFGPGTRLTVL.

The chain recombines TRBV5-6 with TRBJ2-1, with 8 bases matching TRBD1. From germline, CDR1 is SGHDT and CDR2 YYEEEE. CDR3 size: 16 residues. V trimming: 4 bases; J trimming: 2 bases; junction bases outside the gene matches: 8. The CDR3 sequence is CASSLDRVLTYNEQFF. In DNA, the CDR3 is TGTGCCAGCAGCCTGGACAGGGTCCTAACCTACAATGAGCAGTTCTTC.

The rearrangement uses TRBV28 and TRBJ2-1; 14 bases are a match to TRBD2. Germline V lookup: CDR1 MDHEN, CDR2 SYDVKM. V lost 2 bases and J lost 7; bases outside the gene matches: 7. This CDR3 region has 17 residues. CDR3 nucleotide sequence: TGTGCCAGCAGTTTACCCGGACTAGCGGGAGGTAGGAATGAGCAGTTCTTC. Its protein is CASSLPGLAGGRNEQFF.

This sequence joins TRBV5-1 and TRBJ2-2, with 7 bases fitting TRBD2. The CDR3 runs 16 residues. Germline values: CDR1 SGHRS, CDR2 YFSETQ. V dropped 1 base and J dropped 1; count of bases not matched to a gene: 4. This CDR3 reads CASSLQSSGNTGELFF. Here the CDR3 DNA reads TGCGCCAGCAGCTTGCAGTCTAGCGGGAACACCGGGGAGCTGTTTTTT.

The chain couples TRBV20-1 to TRBJ2-6, with 7 bases lining up with TRBD1. This CDR3 contains 16 residues. The trim removed 3 bases at V and 0 bases at J, leaving 5 bases unmatched. CDR1 is DFQATT and CDR2 is SNEGSKA in the germline V gene (reference sequence). In nucleotides, the CDR3 is TGCAGTGCTAGTCACAGGGGCAACTCTGGGGCCAACGTCCTGACTTTC. This codes for CSASHRGNSGANVLTF.

The chain employs TRBV6-2 or TRBV6-3 and TRBJ1-1; a possible D gene is TRBD1 (5 bases). From germline, CDR1 is MNHEY and CDR2 SVGEGT. V shed 5 bases and J shed 1 base, with 11 bases lying between them. This CDR3 has 14 amino acids. The CDR3 bases are TGTGCCAGCAGTCGCGACAGTGAGAACACTGAAGCTTTCTTT. Translation: CASSRDSENTEAFF.

V and J are TRBV2 and TRBJ2-7, with 9 bases that match TRBD1. The germline V gene encodes CDR1 SNHLY and CDR2 FYNNEI. V lost 8 bases and J lost 5; bases outside the gene matches: 10. The CDR3 contains 14 residues. CDR3 sequence (DNA): TGTGCCAGCCGTACCGGGACAGGGATCCACGAGCAGTACTTC. It is translated as CASRTGTGIHEQYF.

This clone has just a few counts. V gene TRBV12-5 combines with J gene TRBJ1-1, with no clear D. Germline V gene data show CDR1 as LGHNT and CDR2 as FRNRAP. The CDR3 extends over 13 amino acids. Trimming shortened V by 3 bases and J by 8 bases, and 13 bases separated the two germline ends. CDR3 in DNA: TGTGCTAGTGGTTTACTCGGTTTATCGGAAGCTTTCTTT. Protein sequence: CASGLLGLSEAFF.

The V call is TRBV28, the J call TRBJ1-5; 9 bases line up with TRBD1. Germline loops: CDR1 MDHEN, CDR2 SYDVKM. V trimming: 8 bases; J trimming: 2 bases; junction bases outside the gene matches: 4. The CDR3 is 14 residues long. The CDR3 nucleotides read TGTGCCAGCCACCGGGACAGGGGCAATCAGCCCCAGCATTTT. It codes for CASHRDRGNQPQHF.

This clone has just a few counts. The J gene is TRBJ2-3, the V gene TRBV27; TRBD2 matches 9 bases. The CDR3 is 16 amino acids. Germline trimming cut 6 bases from V and 4 bases from J; bases unmatched to any gene: 11. The germline gives CDR1 MNHEY, CDR2 SMNVEV (reference sequence). The CDR3 here is CASRFSGSLHPDTQYF. The DNA of the CDR3 is TGTGCCAGCAGATTTAGCGGGAGCCTCCACCCAGATACGCAGTATTTT.

This rearrangement joins TRBV28 to TRBJ2-7, with 9 positions matching TRBD2. This CDR3 comprises 16 residues. J lost 3 bases, V lost 2 bases, and 8 bases had no gene match. CDR1 is MDHEN and CDR2 is SYDVKM in the germline V gene. The CDR3 bases are TGTGCCAGCAGTTTAGGGGGACGACTAGCGGTCTACGAGCAGTACTTC. Protein: CASSLGGRLAVYEQYF.

The V and J genes are TRBV11-2 and TRBJ1-2, with a weak D call TRBD1 (6 bases). The CDR3 contains 15 residues. Trimming shortened V by 3 bases and J by 4 bases, and 15 bases separated the two germline ends. The germline V gene has CDR1 SGHAT and CDR2 FQNNGV. The DNA of the CDR3 is TGTGCCAGCAGCTTGACAGGCCAGGACCCCTATGGCTACACCTTC. Translation: CASSLTGQDPYGYTF.

This chain links TRBV7-9 with TRBJ2-7; D remains unclear. V was pared by 2 bases and J by 12 bases, with 2 bases between. The CDR3 has 8 amino acids. CDR1 and CDR2 from the germline V gene are SEHNR and FQNEAQ (reference sequence). The CDR3 here is CASSLLYF. The CDR3 DNA follows: TGTGCCAGCAGCTTACTGTACTTC.